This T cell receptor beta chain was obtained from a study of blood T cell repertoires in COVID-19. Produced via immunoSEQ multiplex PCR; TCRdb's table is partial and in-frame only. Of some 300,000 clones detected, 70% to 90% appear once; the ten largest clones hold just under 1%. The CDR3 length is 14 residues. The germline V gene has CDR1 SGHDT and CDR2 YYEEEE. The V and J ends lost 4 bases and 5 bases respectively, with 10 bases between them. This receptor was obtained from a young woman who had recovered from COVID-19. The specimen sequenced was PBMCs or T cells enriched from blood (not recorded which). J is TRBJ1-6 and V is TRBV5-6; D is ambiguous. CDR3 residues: CASSVGEDNSPLHF. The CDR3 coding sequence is TGTGCCAGCAGCGTCGGGGAAGATAATTCACCCCTCCACTTT. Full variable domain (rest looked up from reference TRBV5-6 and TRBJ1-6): DAGVTQSPTHLIKTRGQQVTLRCSPKSGHDTVSWYQQALGQGPQFIFQYYEEEERQRGNFPDRFSGHQFPNYSSELNVNALLLGDSALYLCASSVGEDNSPLHFGNGTRLTVT.